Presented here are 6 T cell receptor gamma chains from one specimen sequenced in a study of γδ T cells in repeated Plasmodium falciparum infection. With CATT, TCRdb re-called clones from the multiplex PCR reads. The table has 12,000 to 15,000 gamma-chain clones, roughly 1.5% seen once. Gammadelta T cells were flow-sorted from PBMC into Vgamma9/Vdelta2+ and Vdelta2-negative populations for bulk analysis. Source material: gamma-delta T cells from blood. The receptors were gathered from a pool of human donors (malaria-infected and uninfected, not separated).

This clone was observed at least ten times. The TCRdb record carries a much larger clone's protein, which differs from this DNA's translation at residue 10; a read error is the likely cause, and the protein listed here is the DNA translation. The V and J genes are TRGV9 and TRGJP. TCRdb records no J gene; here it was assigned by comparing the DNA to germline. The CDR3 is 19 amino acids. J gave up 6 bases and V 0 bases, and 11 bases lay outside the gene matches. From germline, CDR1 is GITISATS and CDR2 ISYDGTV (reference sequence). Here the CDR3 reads CALWEVEFSRELGKKIKVF. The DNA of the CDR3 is TGTGCCTTGTGGGAGGTGGAATTCTCGCGAGAGTTGGGCAAAAAAATCAAGGTATTT.

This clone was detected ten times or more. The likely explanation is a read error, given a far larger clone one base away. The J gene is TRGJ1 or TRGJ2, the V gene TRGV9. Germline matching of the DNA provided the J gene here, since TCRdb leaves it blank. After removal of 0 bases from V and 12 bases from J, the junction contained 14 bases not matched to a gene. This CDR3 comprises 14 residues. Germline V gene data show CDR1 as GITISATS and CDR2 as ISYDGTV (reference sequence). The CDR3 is CALWEVGAVIRKLF. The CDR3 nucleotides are TGTGCCTTGTGGGAGGTGGGGGCGGTTATTAGGAAACTCTTT.

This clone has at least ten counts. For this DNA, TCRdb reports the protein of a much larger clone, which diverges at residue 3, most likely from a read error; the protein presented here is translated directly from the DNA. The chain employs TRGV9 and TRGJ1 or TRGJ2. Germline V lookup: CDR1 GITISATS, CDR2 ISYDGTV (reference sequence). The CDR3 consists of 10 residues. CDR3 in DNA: TGTGCCTGGTGGTATTATAAGAAACTCTTT. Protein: CAWWYYKKLF.

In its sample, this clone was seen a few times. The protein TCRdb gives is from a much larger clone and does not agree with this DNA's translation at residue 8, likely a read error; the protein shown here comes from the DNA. The CDR3 coding sequence is TGTGCCACCTGGGACGGGCCTCCCCATAAGAAACTCTTT. This sequence encodes CATWDGPPHKKLF. The genes are TRGV2 and TRGJ1 or TRGJ2. As TCRdb names no J gene, one was assigned here on the basis of a DNA match to germline. Germline V lookup: CDR1 EGSNGY, CDR2 YDSYNSKV. V shed 0 bases and J 8 bases; nucleotides not matched to a gene: 7. The CDR3 spans 13 residues.

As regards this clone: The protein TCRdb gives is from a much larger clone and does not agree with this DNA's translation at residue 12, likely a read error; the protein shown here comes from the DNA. The CDR3 bases are TGTGCCTTGTGGGAGGTAAAGTTAGGCAAAAAAGTCAAGGTATTT. Residues: CALWEVKLGKKVKVF. The chain has TRGV9 and TRGJP. The J gene is absent in TCRdb and was assigned here via DNA matching to germline. Germline CDR1 and CDR2: GITISATS and ISYDGTV (reference sequence). The CDR3 runs to 15 residues.

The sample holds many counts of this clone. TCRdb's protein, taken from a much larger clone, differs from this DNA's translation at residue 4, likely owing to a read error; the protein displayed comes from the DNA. CDR3 amino acids: CATRDGLHYKKLF. The CDR3 DNA reads TGTGCCACCAGGGACGGACTTCATTATAAGAAACTCTTT. The chain employs TRGV3 and TRGJ1 or TRGJ2. The J gene, absent from TCRdb, was called here by matching the DNA to germline. The germline gives CDR1 VTNTFY, CDR2 YDVSTARD (reference sequence). The CDR3 is 13 amino acids.